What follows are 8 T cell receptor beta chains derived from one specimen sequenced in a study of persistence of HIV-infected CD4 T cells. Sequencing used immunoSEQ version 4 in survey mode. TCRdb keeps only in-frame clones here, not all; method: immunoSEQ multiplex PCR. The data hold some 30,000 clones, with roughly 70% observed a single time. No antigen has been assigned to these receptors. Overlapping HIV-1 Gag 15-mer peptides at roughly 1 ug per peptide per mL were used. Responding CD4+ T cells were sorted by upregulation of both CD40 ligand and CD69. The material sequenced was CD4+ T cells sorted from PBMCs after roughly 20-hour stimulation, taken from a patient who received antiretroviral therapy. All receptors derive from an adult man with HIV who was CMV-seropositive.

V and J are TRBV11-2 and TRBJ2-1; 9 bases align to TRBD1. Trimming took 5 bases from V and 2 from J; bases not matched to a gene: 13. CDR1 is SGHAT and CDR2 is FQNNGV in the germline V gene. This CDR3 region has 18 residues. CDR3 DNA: TGTGCCAGCAGCCTAAGACGAGTTAGGGACAGGGCCTACAATGAGCAGTTCTTC. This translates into CASSLRRVRDRAYNEQFF.

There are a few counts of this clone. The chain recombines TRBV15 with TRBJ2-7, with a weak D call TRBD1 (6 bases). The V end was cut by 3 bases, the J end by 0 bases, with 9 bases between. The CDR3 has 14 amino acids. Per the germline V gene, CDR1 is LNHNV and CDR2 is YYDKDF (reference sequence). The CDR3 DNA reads TGTGCCACCAGCAGCAGACAGGACTCCTACGAGCAGTACTTC. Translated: CATSSRQDSYEQYF.

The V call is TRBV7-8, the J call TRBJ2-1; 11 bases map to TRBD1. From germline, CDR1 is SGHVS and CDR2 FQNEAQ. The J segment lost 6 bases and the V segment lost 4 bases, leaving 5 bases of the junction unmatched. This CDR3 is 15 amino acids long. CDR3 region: CASSSGQGAINEQFF. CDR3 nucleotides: TGTGCCAGCAGCTCAGGACAGGGGGCGATCAATGAGCAGTTCTTC. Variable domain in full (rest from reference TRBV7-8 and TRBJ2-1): GAGVSQSPRYKVAKRGQDVALRCDPISGHVSLFWYQQALGQGPEFLTYFQNEAQLDKSGLPSDRFFAERPEGSVSTLKIQRTQQEDSAVYLCASSSGQGAINEQFFGPGTRLTVL.

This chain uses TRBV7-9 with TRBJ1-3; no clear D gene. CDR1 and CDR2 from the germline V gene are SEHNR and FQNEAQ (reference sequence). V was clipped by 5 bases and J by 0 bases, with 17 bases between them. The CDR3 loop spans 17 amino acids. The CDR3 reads CASSTNARAFSGNTIYF. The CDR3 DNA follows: TGTGCCAGCAGCACAAACGCACGGGCCTTCTCTGGAAACACCATATATTTT. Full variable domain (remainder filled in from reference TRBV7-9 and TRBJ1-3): DTGVSQNPRHKITKRGQNVTFRCDPISEHNRLYWYRQTLGQGPEFLTYFQNEAQLEKSRLLSDRFSAERPKGSFSTLEIQRTEQGDSAMYLCASSTNARAFSGNTIYFGEGSWLTVV.

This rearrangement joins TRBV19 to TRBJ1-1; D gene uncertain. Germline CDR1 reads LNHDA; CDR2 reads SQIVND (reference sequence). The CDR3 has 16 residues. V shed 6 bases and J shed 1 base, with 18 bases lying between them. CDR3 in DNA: TGTGCCAGTAGCCGCCTTGGCAGGACGGCGAACACTGAAGCTTTCTTT. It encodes CASSRLGRTANTEAFF.

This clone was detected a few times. CDR3 in amino acids: CASSPGGVGSYNEQFF. The DNA of the CDR3 is TGTGCCAGCAGCCCCGGTGGGGTGGGCTCCTACAATGAGCAGTTCTTC. The chain carries TRBV7-8 and TRBJ2-1, with D unresolved. V lost 5 bases, J lost 0 bases, and 14 bases lay in between. The CDR3 runs to 16 residues. CDR1 is SGHVS and CDR2 is FQNEAQ in the germline V gene.

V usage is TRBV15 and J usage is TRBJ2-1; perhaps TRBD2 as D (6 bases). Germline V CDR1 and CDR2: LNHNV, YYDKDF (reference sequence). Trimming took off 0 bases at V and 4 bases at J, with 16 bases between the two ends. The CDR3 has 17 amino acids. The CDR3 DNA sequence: TGTGCCACCAGCAGAGATGGGGCGGGACGGCCATACAATGAGCAGTTCTTC. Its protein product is CATSRDGAGRPYNEQFF.

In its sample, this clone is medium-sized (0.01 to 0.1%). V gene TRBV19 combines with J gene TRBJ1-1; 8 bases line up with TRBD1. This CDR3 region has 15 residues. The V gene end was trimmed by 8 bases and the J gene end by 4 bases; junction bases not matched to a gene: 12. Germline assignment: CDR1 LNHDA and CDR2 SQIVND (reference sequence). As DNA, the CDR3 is TGTGCCAGTGTTCTAGGGGGCGGGACAGGCACTGAAGCTTTCTTT. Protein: CASVLGGGTGTEAFF.